The 22 T cell receptor beta chains listed next were all sequenced from one sample in a study of T cell repertoires in cytomegalovirus infection. The antigens these receptors bind are not known. TCRdb reprocessed the reads with MiXCR, giving one entry per CDR3 protein. The sample holds fewer than 950,000 distinct CDR3 sequences, approximately 30% seen once. The sample was cultured CD8+ T cells from PBMCs, taken from culture after CMV antigen stimulation. Source of these receptors: a human donor in good health (CMV status not recorded). Some clones in this sample may be carry-over from other donors' samples.

This clonotype was counted only a few times. V and J are TRBV6-1 and TRBJ1-1, with 10 bases matching TRBD1. This CDR3 has 14 residues. After removal of 6 bases from V and 5 bases from J, the junction contained 6 bases not matched to a gene. The germline V gene has CDR1 MNHNS and CDR2 SASEGT. The CDR3 DNA reads TGTGCCAGCAGCCCGGGACAGGGGCCAACTGAAGCTTTCTTT. Amino acid sequence: CASSPGQGPTEAFF.

The chain is built from TRBV6-6 and TRBJ1-5; D ambiguous. CDR3 length: 14 amino acids. Trimming cost V 2 bases and J 7 bases, with 12 bases left between them. Germline V lookup: CDR1 MNHNY, CDR2 SVGAGI (reference sequence). CDR3 sequence (DNA): TGTGCCAGCAGTTACGTCGGGGATGGGCAGCCCCAGCATTTT. The encoded protein is CASSYVGDGQPQHF.

The DNA of the CDR3 is TGTGCCAGCAGCACACAGGGGGCAGATGAAGACACTGAAGCTTTCTTT. It is translated as CASSTQGADEDTEAFF. The chain joins TRBV7-9 to TRBJ1-1; 9 nucleotides match TRBD1. The CDR3 is 16 residues long. J was trimmed by 3 bases and V by 5 bases; bases with no gene match: 10. The germline V gene has CDR1 SEHNR and CDR2 FQNEAQ (reference sequence).

The rearrangement uses TRBV12-5 and TRBJ1-5; 7 nucleotides agree with TRBD1. V trimming: 3 bases; J trimming: 5 bases; junction bases outside the gene matches: 13. Germline CDR1 LGHNT, CDR2 FRNRAP. The length of the CDR3 is 17 residues. The CDR3 sequence: CASGFNPVDRVDQPQHF. In nucleotides, the CDR3 is TGTGCTAGTGGTTTTAATCCCGTTGACAGGGTTGATCAGCCCCAGCATTTT.

The rearrangement joins TRBV10-3 to TRBJ2-3; the D gene is possibly TRBD2 (5 bases). The CDR3 loop spans 15 amino acids. V was trimmed by 6 bases and J by 2 bases, leaving 15 bases between them. The germline CDR1 and CDR2 sequences are ENHRY and SYGVKD. This CDR3 is CAISARGFNTDTQYF. The DNA for the CDR3 is TGTGCCATCAGCGCACGGGGATTTAACACAGATACGCAGTATTTT.

There are many counts of this clonotype. The chain employs TRBV7-8 and TRBJ2-1; no definite D call. The CDR3 loop spans 13 amino acids. Germline V gene sequence: CDR1 SGHVS, CDR2 FQNEAQ. Between the trimmed V and J ends, which lost 11 bases and 1 base, there was a span of 12 bases. CDR3 amino acids: CAVGVYSYNEQFF. CDR3 sequence (DNA): TGTGCCGTTGGGGTGTATTCCTACAATGAGCAGTTCTTC.

In this sample, this clonotype turned up a few times. DNA of the CDR3: TGTGCCATCAGTGCAACTTCAGGGGGGGAGACCCAGTACTTC. Its protein product is CAISATSGGETQYF. The chain links TRBV10-3 to TRBJ2-5, with D tentatively TRBD1 (7 bases). V lost 4 bases and J 5 bases, leaving 14 bases between the germline ends. Germline loops: CDR1 ENHRY, CDR2 SYGVKD. The CDR3 length is 14 residues.

V is TRBV7-9 and J is TRBJ1-5; D ambiguous. The CDR3 extends over 13 amino acids. Germline CDR1 and CDR2: SEHNR and FQNEAQ (reference sequence). V lost 4 bases, J lost 9 bases, and 13 bases lay in between. The CDR3 sequence: CASSSETLGPQHF. Here the CDR3 DNA reads TGTGCCAGCAGCTCCGAAACTCTGGGGCCCCAGCATTTT.

V and J are TRBV27 and TRBJ1-1; unclear D gene. CDR1 is MNHEY and CDR2 is SMNVEV in the germline V gene (reference sequence). The V end lost 0 bases, the J end lost 5 bases, and 10 bases lay between the germline ends. This CDR3 is built from 14 residues. The CDR3 bases are TGTGCCAGCAGTTTATCTAACGGATTGACTGAAGCTTTCTTT. Amino acid sequence: CASSLSNGLTEAFF.

V usage is TRBV2 and J usage is TRBJ1-2, with TRBD1 matching 7 bases. The V gene's germline CDR1 is SNHLY and CDR2 FYNNEI. This CDR3 is 15 amino acids long. With V trimmed by 6 bases and J by 3 bases, 10 bases remained unmatched. CDR3 residues: CASSSPRTGYYGYTF. The CDR3 region has the DNA TGTGCCAGCAGCTCGCCCCGGACAGGATACTATGGCTACACCTTC. Drawing the rest from reference TRBV2 and TRBJ1-2, the complete variable domain is EPEVTQTPSHQVTQMGQEVILRCVPISNHLYFYWYRQILGQKVEFLVSFYNNEISEKSEIFDDQFSVERPDGSNFTLKIRSTKLEDSAMYFCASSSPRTGYYGYTFGSGTRLTVV.

This clonotype was recorded many times. V and J are TRBV12-3 or TRBV12-4 and TRBJ2-3; D is unresolved. The V end was cut by 6 bases, the J end by 1 base, with 5 bases between. CDR3 length: 12 residues. The CDR3 coding sequence is TGTGCCAGCAGGTGGGGCACAGATACGCAGTATTTT. This codes for CASRWGTDTQYF.

The chain uses TRBV6-2 or TRBV6-3 and TRBJ2-5; no firm D call. The CDR3 loop spans 14 amino acids. V was pared by 2 bases and J by 2 bases, with 9 bases between. Germline CDR1 and CDR2: MNHEY and SVGEGT. Here the CDR3 DNA reads TGTGCCAGCAGTTACGAGTCAGAGCAAGAGACCCAGTACTTC. Amino acids: CASSYESEQETQYF.

This clonotype was recorded a few times. The gene calls are TRBV7-8 and TRBJ1-3; tentative D call: TRBD1 (6 bases). Germline-derived CDR1 and CDR2 are SGHVS and FQNEAQ. Trimming removed 2 bases from V and 0 bases from J, with 14 bases in between. This CDR3 comprises 17 residues. CDR3 bases: TGTGCCAGCAGCTTAAACATCAGGGGTGCCTCTGGAAACACCATATATTTT. Protein: CASSLNIRGASGNTIYF.

In its sample, this clonotype was seen once. The J gene is TRBJ1-1, the V gene TRBV6-8; 11 bases map to TRBD1. With V trimmed by 7 bases and J by 7 bases, 11 bases remained unmatched. The germline CDR1 and CDR2 sequences are MNHGY and SAAAGT. This CDR3 is built from 15 residues. The chain's CDR3 is CASTLGRTGGSEAFF. As DNA, the CDR3 is TGTGCCAGCACCTTGGGAAGGACAGGGGGCAGTGAAGCTTTCTTT.

The chain joins TRBV10-3 to TRBJ1-1; tentatively, D is TRBD1 (6 bases). This CDR3 region has 13 residues. The germline V and J ends were trimmed by 2 bases and 6 bases, with 10 bases remaining between them. CDR1 ENHRY and CDR2 SYGVKD come from the germline V gene. CDR3 sequence reads: CAISEPGAPEAFF. The CDR3 nucleotides are TGTGCCATCAGTGAGCCGGGGGCTCCTGAAGCTTTCTTT.

The gene calls are TRBV7-6 and TRBJ2-1; 12 bases are shared with TRBD1. This CDR3 has 15 residues. The germline V gene has CDR1 SGHVS and CDR2 FNYEAQ. V was pared by 4 bases and J by 7 bases, with 5 bases of the junction left unmatched. The CDR3 coding sequence is TGTGCCAGCAGCTGGGGACAGGGGGCGACTAATGAGCAGTTCTTC. Protein sequence: CASSWGQGATNEQFF.

The chain is built from TRBV19 and TRBJ2-7; TRBD1 is a possible D gene (6 bases). The CDR3 is made up of 15 amino acids. Germline V lookup: CDR1 LNHDA, CDR2 SQIVND (reference sequence). Trimming pared 3 bases from V and 4 bases from J, leaving 16 bases between. The CDR3 reads CASSIGRSRGYEQYF. The CDR3 coding sequence is TGTGCCAGTAGTATCGGTAGGTCCAGGGGATACGAGCAGTACTTC.

This clonotype has ten or more counts. The chain combines TRBV7-6 with TRBJ1-2, with 10 bases identical to TRBD1. The CDR3 contains 14 residues. Trimming removed 1 base from V and 5 bases from J; junction bases left unmatched: 1. Germline CDR1 SGHVS, CDR2 FNYEAQ. This CDR3 reads CASSLGTGGYGYTF. The CDR3 nucleotides read TGTGCCAGCAGCTTAGGGACAGGGGGGTATGGCTACACCTTC. The full variable domain, in which reference TRBV7-6 and TRBJ1-2 provide the parts outside the CDR3, is GAGVSQSPRYKVTKRGQDVALRCDPISGHVSLYWYRQALGQGPEFLTYFNYEAQQDKSGLPNDRFSAERPEGSISTLTIQRTEQRDSAMYRCASSLGTGGYGYTFGSGTRLTVV.

This chain joins TRBV11-1 and TRBJ2-2, with D perhaps TRBD1 or TRBD2 (6 bases each). Germline V CDR1 and CDR2: SGHAT, FQDESV (reference sequence). This CDR3 is 18 amino acids long. Trimming removed 1 base from V and 5 bases from J, with 20 bases in between. The DNA of the CDR3 is TGTGCCAGCAGCTTAGTCGGCGGGACATTAGGTCCAACCGGGGAGCTGTTTTTT. It codes for CASSLVGGTLGPTGELFF.

This clonotype was observed a few times. V is TRBV15 and J is TRBJ1-1; D gene unclear. V was clipped by 4 bases and J by 0 bases, with 18 bases between them. The CDR3 is made up of 17 amino acids. CDR1 is LNHNV and CDR2 is YYDKDF in the germline V gene (reference sequence). The CDR3 nucleotides are TGTGCCACCAGCACTCGGCCAGGCGGAACCCTGAACACTGAAGCTTTCTTT. Translation gives CATSTRPGGTLNTEAFF.

V gene TRBV7-9 combines with J gene TRBJ2-2, with a possible D match to TRBD1 (6 bases). Trimming took 7 bases from V and 4 from J, leaving 13 bases between them. CDR3 length: 14 residues. CDR1 is SEHNR and CDR2 is FQNEAQ in the germline V gene (reference sequence). This chain's CDR3 is CASTKTGSTGELFF. Written as DNA, the CDR3 is TGTGCCAGCACCAAGACAGGTAGCACCGGGGAGCTGTTTTTT.

This clonotype was seen a few times. The rearrangement uses TRBV12-3 or TRBV12-4 and TRBJ1-5, with D maybe TRBD1 (5 bases). The ends were cut back, 6 bases at V and 1 base at J, with 16 bases in the middle. The CDR3 has 16 amino acids. The CDR3 loop reads CASSWGDEGSNQPQHF. CDR3 coding DNA: TGTGCCAGCAGCTGGGGGGATGAGGGAAGCAATCAGCCCCAGCATTTT.